This entry lists 21 T cell receptor beta chains sequenced from one sample in a study of human T cells and chemical hapten exposure. TCRdb re-called the RACE reads through MiXCR, storing one row per CDR3 protein. The data hold around 76,000 distinct CDR3 sequences, with roughly 10% observed a single time. As for time point: patch test 1, 2 weeks after DPC sensitization. As to treatment: therapeutic diphenylcyclopropenone sensitization with weekly scalp DPC. The starting material was whole blood, obtained in connection with sensitization to the hapten diphenylcyclopropenone (DPC). All receptors come from a woman aged 55-75 years with alopecia areata. Some clones in this sample may be carry-over from other donors' samples.

The rearrangement links TRBV20-1 to TRBJ2-2, with D uncertain. Germline CDR1 DFQATT, CDR2 SNEGSKA (reference sequence). CDR3 length equals 14 residues. V dropped 0 bases and J dropped 1 base, with 6 bases sitting between them. CDR3 in DNA: TGCAGTGCTAGAGAACGGATGAACACCGGGGAGCTGTTTTTT. This encodes CSARERMNTGELFF.

The chain employs TRBV20-1 and TRBJ1-5; D remains ambiguous. V was shortened by 3 bases and J by 3 bases, with 6 bases between the two germline ends. CDR3 size: 12 residues. CDR1 is DFQATT and CDR2 is SNEGSKA in the germline V gene (reference sequence). The CDR3 is CSASRHNQPQHF. CDR3 nucleotide sequence: TGCAGTGCTAGCAGGCACAATCAGCCCCAGCATTTT.

The chain recombines TRBV4-1 with TRBJ1-4; 9 positions match TRBD1. V lost 0 bases, J lost 7 bases, and 12 bases stayed unmatched. The CDR3 runs 18 residues. Germline V gives CDR1 MGHRA, CDR2 YSYEKL. This CDR3 is CASSQERTGDVVIEKLFF. The CDR3 bases are TGCGCCAGCAGCCAAGAAAGGACAGGGGATGTCGTCATTGAAAAACTGTTTTTT.

This clonotype showed up many times. The V and J genes are TRBV5-1 and TRBJ1-2; D not certain. In germline, CDR1 is SGHRS, CDR2 YFSETQ. The germline V and J ends were trimmed by 0 bases and 4 bases, with 10 bases remaining between them. This CDR3 is 14 amino acids long. CDR3 sequence: CASSLDAGSYGYTF. CDR3 DNA sequence: TGCGCCAGCAGCTTGGATGCAGGCAGCTATGGCTACACCTTC.

This clonotype was picked up many times. The CDR3 coding sequence is TGTGCCAGCAGCGAGCGACTAGCGGGGCATGGGGATACGCAGTATTTT. Protein product: CASSERLAGHGDTQYF. The rearrangement uses TRBV11-2 and TRBJ2-3, with 11 bases that match TRBD2. The CDR3 sequence is 16 residues long. V trimming: 5 bases; J trimming: 6 bases; junction bases outside the gene matches: 10. Looked up from germline, CDR1 is SGHAT and CDR2 is FQNNGV.

This clonotype has a handful of counts. The chain employs TRBV6-1 and TRBJ2-2; D is undetermined. Germline V gene sequence: CDR1 MNHNS, CDR2 SASEGT. Trimming removed 9 bases from V and 0 bases from J, with 11 bases in between. The CDR3 is made up of 14 amino acids. CDR3 nucleotides: TGTGCCAGTAATTATCTAGCGAACACCGGGGAGCTGTTTTTT. Translation: CASNYLANTGELFF.

A few counts support this clonotype. J is TRBJ1-4 and V is TRBV10-2; D possibly corresponds to TRBD1 (5 bases). The CDR3 is made up of 14 amino acids. CDR1 is WSHSY, CDR2 SAAADI, per germline. The V gene lost 4 bases and the J gene lost 7 bases, with 13 bases spanning the gap. DNA for the CDR3: TGCGCCAGCAGTGGCACAGGTTCACGTGAAAAACTGTTTTTT. Its protein is CASSGTGSREKLFF.

This clonotype was picked up a small number of times. The gene calls are TRBV12-3 or TRBV12-4 and TRBJ1-5; TRBD1 agrees at 10 bases. There are 19 residues in the CDR3. Losses at the gene ends were 2 bases for V and 0 bases for J; bases not matched to a gene: 10. This chain's CDR3 is CASSLILRQGAPSNQPQHF. In nucleotides, the CDR3 is TGTGCCAGCAGTTTAATATTGAGACAGGGGGCCCCTAGCAATCAGCCCCAGCATTTT.

The table lists this clonotype with a few counts. This sequence joins TRBV6-5 and TRBJ2-7, with D hard to call. The CDR3 spans 12 residues. V lost 7 bases to trimming and J lost 4 bases, with 11 bases between them. CDR1 and CDR2 (germline): MNHEY, SVGAGI. The CDR3 spells CASTDRDYEQYF. In DNA, the CDR3 is TGTGCCAGCACAGATCGAGATTACGAGCAGTACTTC.

This clonotype was detected a few times. V usage is TRBV5-1 and J usage is TRBJ1-1, with a tentative D call TRBD1 (5 bases). CDR1 and CDR2 from the germline V gene are SGHRS and YFSETQ. The V end was cut by 3 bases, the J end by 4 bases, with 16 bases between. CDR3 length: 15 residues. CDR3 nucleotide sequence: TGCGCCAGCAGCTCACAACCGGACACGGGCACTGAAGCTTTCTTT. It encodes CASSSQPDTGTEAFF.

This clonotype showed up many times. This chain connects TRBV5-6 to TRBJ1-1, with D possibly being TRBD1 (5 bases). CDR1 and CDR2 from the germline V gene are SGHDT and YYEEEE. The V gene lost 4 bases and the J gene lost 0 bases, with 16 bases spanning the gap. This CDR3 comprises 16 residues. This CDR3 reads CASSVGTRTLNTEAFF. The CDR3 DNA sequence: TGTGCCAGCAGCGTCGGGACGAGGACCTTGAACACTGAAGCTTTCTTT.

In regard to this clonotype: Just one base apart from a much larger clone, this may be a read error. The rearrangement joins TRBV5-1 to TRBJ2-7; a weak D match, TRBD2 (7 bases). This CDR3 has 15 residues. The V gene's germline CDR1 is SGHRS and CDR2 YFSETQ. CDR3 amino acids: CASSLVEGGRHEQNF. The CDR3 bases are TGCGCCAGCAGCTTGGTAGAGGGGGGGCGCCACGAGCAGAACTTC.

This clonotype was detected many times. The chain recombines TRBV3-1 with TRBJ1-2, with TRBD1 matching over 7 bases. Germline lookup yields CDR1 LGHDT and CDR2 YNNKEL (reference sequence). The junction had 6 bases not matched to a gene; V was cut back by 0 bases and J by 11 bases. This CDR3 comprises 13 residues. The CDR3 loop is CASSQEGAGGYTF. The CDR3 nucleotides are TGTGCCAGCAGCCAAGAAGGAGCAGGGGGTTACACCTTC.

This chain links TRBV5-4 with TRBJ2-1, with D maybe TRBD2 (6 bases). CDR3 length: 16 residues. V lost 4 bases and J lost 8, with 22 bases in between. Germline V gene data show CDR1 as SGHNT and CDR2 as YYREEE (reference sequence). CDR3: CASSRRGRQFWDEQFF. CDR3 sequence (DNA): TGTGCCAGCAGCCGGCGGGGACGCCAATTCTGGGATGAGCAGTTCTTC.

This clonotype occurred many times. The V gene is TRBV29-1, the J gene TRBJ2-3, with TRBD1 as a possible D gene (6 bases). CDR3 length: 13 residues. CDR1 is SQVTM and CDR2 is ANQGSEA in the germline V gene. V was clipped by 7 bases and J by 1 base, with 12 bases between them. The CDR3 DNA is TGCAGCGCCGGCCGACAGGGCACAGATACGCAGTATTTT. Residues: CSAGRQGTDTQYF.

The sample holds many counts of this clonotype. This chain joins TRBV24-1 and TRBJ2-5; D tentatively reads TRBD1 or TRBD2 (5 bases each). V lost 3 bases and J lost 0, with 7 bases in between. The CDR3 consists of 14 residues. The germline gives CDR1 KGHDR, CDR2 SFDVKD. The DNA of the CDR3 is TGTGCCACCAGTGATGGGGACGACCAAGAGACCCAGTACTTC. Its protein is CATSDGDDQETQYF.

This clonotype was counted only a few times. The genes are TRBV18 and TRBJ1-1; D gene ambiguous. Per the germline V gene, CDR1 is KGHSH and CDR2 is LQKENI. V was pared by 6 bases and J by 3 bases, with 14 bases between. The CDR3 is 14 amino acids. The CDR3 sequence: CASSDQVGDTEAFF. CDR3 bases: TGTGCCAGCTCCGATCAGGTGGGTGACACTGAAGCTTTCTTT.

This clonotype was seen many times. This sequence joins TRBV7-2 and TRBJ2-7; 7 positions match TRBD2. In germline, CDR1 is SGHTA, CDR2 FQGNSA. The CDR3 is made up of 14 amino acids. With 4 bases clipped from V and 0 bases from J, the junction kept 3 bases outside the gene matches. In DNA form, the CDR3 reads TGTGCCAGCAGCTCAACTAGCGCCTCCTACGAGCAGTACTTC. It codes for CASSSTSASYEQYF.

The gene calls are TRBV2 and TRBJ2-5, with 8 positions matching TRBD1. This CDR3 is built from 14 residues. J gave up 5 bases and V 6 bases, and 8 bases lay outside the gene matches. Germline V lookup: CDR1 SNHLY, CDR2 FYNNEI. The CDR3 DNA follows: TGTGCCAGCAGCGGACAGGGCCAGGGGGAGACCCAGTACTTC. Its protein product is CASSGQGQGETQYF.

The chain joins TRBV28 to TRBJ1-6, with unresolved D. The V gene's germline CDR1 is MDHEN and CDR2 SYDVKM. The CDR3 is 12 residues long. V was shortened by 6 bases and J by 7 bases, with 7 bases between the two germline ends. CDR3 sequence: CASSARNSPLHF. CDR3 DNA: TGTGCCAGCAGCGCAAGGAATTCACCCCTCCACTTT. The whole variable domain, filled in from reference TRBV28 and TRBJ1-6, reads DVKVTQSSRYLVKRTGEKVFLECVQDMDHENMFWYRQDPGLGLRLIYFSYDVKMKEKGDIPEGYSVSREKKERFSLILESASTNQTSMYLCASSARNSPLHFGNGTRLTVT.

The J gene is TRBJ2-7, the V gene TRBV6-2 or TRBV6-3; 7 nucleotides align to TRBD1. Germline lookup yields CDR1 MNHEY and CDR2 SVGEGT. The V gene end was trimmed by 0 bases and the J gene end by 2 bases; junction bases not matched to a gene: 4. The CDR3 totals 15 residues. Here the CDR3 reads CASSYSGTDPYEQYF. For the CDR3, the DNA is TGTGCCAGCAGTTACTCAGGGACAGACCCCTACGAGCAGTACTTC.